Each of the 16 T cell receptor beta chains below was sequenced from the same sample in a study of Ad26.COV2.S vaccination and SARS-CoV-2 variants. Using immunoSEQ multiplex PCR, the repertoire was profiled, and TCRdb retains in-frame clones only, with some absent. The sample includes some 350,000 clones, about 90% of them seen just once. Described treatment: about 20 received Ad26.COV2.S at low or high dose, single or two shots; roughly five received placebo; per-sample allocation not given. Collection of the samples took place on day 63 after the first injection of vaccine or placebo. The sequenced sample was peripheral blood, obtained in a trial of Ad26.COV2.S vaccine versus placebo. The receptors come from a person aged 18-60 years who received the Ad26.COV2.S COVID-19 vaccine or a placebo.

This chain connects TRBV6-5 to TRBJ2-2, with D perhaps assigned TRBD1 or TRBD2 (5 bases each). Germline assignment: CDR1 MNHEY and CDR2 SVGAGI. Trimming removed 6 bases at V and 0 bases at J, with 11 bases between. The CDR3 is made up of 15 amino acids. The CDR3 DNA follows: TGTGCCAGCAGACGGGACGGCTCGAACACCGGGGAGCTGTTTTTT. It translates to CASRRDGSNTGELFF.

The gene calls are TRBV3-1 (or the pseudogene TRBV3-2) and TRBJ1-6, with D possibly being TRBD1 (5 bases). V lost 1 base to trimming and J lost 10 bases, with 14 bases between them. The CDR3 consists of 15 residues. Germline V gene lookup returns CDR1 LGHDT and CDR2 YNNKEL (reference sequence). In DNA form, the CDR3 reads TGTGCCAGCAGCCAAGGCCAGGGAGATGTCTCACCCCTCCACTTT. It is translated as CASSQGQGDVSPLHF.

The chain carries TRBV6-1 and TRBJ1-6; D is possibly TRBD1 (5 bases). The CDR3 consists of 16 residues. The germline CDR1 and CDR2 sequences are MNHNS and SASEGT. V shed 0 bases and J shed 10 bases, with 16 bases lying between them. The CDR3 loop is CASSEALGAWGSPLHF. The CDR3 bases are TGTGCCAGCAGTGAAGCGCTTGGGGCCTGGGGATCACCCCTCCACTTT.

V usage is TRBV6-5 and J usage is TRBJ2-4; no firm D call. V was clipped by 2 bases and J by 5 bases, with 4 bases between them. The germline V gene encodes CDR1 MNHEY and CDR2 SVGAGI. CDR3 length: 12 residues. The DNA for the CDR3 is TGTGCCAGCAGTTACGTCCAAAACATTCAGTACTTC. As protein: CASSYVQNIQYF.

The genes are TRBV29-1 and TRBJ1-2; D is perhaps TRBD1 (6 bases). CDR1 SQVTM and CDR2 ANQGSEA come from the germline V gene. The CDR3 consists of 13 residues. V was trimmed by 7 bases and J by 7 bases, leaving 19 bases between them. CDR3 amino acids: CSAADAGARGYTF. DNA for the CDR3: TGCAGCGCTGCCGATGCAGGGGCTCGTGGCTACACCTTC. Together with reference TRBV29-1 and TRBJ1-2, the CDR3 gives the full variable domain: SAVISQKPSRDICQRGTSLTIQCQVDSQVTMMFWYRQQPGQSLTLIATANQGSEATYESGFVIDKFPISRPNLTFSTLTVSNMSPEDSSIYLCSAADAGARGYTFGSGTRLTVV.

The rearrangement joins TRBV3-1 (or the pseudogene TRBV3-2) to TRBJ2-2; D assignment may be TRBD1 or TRBD2 (6 bases each). The CDR3 runs 17 residues. Trimming took 0 bases from V and 4 from J, leaving 15 bases between them. Germline CDR1 reads LGHDT; CDR2 reads YNNKEL (reference sequence). The CDR3 DNA follows: TGTGCCAGCAGCCAAGATCAATGGGGGGCCCTCACCGGGGAGCTGTTTTTT. Amino acid sequence: CASSQDQWGALTGELFF.

V gene TRBV5-8 combines with J gene TRBJ1-2; TRBD1 agrees at 8 bases. CDR3 length equals 16 residues. Per germline, CDR1 SGHTS and CDR2 YDEGEE. With V trimmed by 7 bases and J by 4 bases, 15 bases remained unmatched. In DNA, the CDR3 is TGTGCCAGCTGCCGACAGGGGCCCGATCGGGTCTATGGCTACACCTTC. Translated: CASCRQGPDRVYGYTF.

The chain has TRBV27 and TRBJ1-4; D is perhaps TRBD1 (6 bases). Trimming pared 5 bases from V and 8 bases from J, leaving 12 bases between. The CDR3 totals 13 residues. Per the germline V gene, CDR1 is MNHEY and CDR2 is SMNVEV (reference sequence). The CDR3 sequence is CASSARDNEKLFF. As DNA, the CDR3 is TGTGCCAGCAGTGCGCGGGACAACGAAAAACTGTTTTTT.

The chain couples TRBV12-3 or TRBV12-4 to TRBJ1-2, with D possibly being TRBD1 (5 bases). The CDR3 sequence is 12 residues long. Between the trimmed V and J ends, which lost 6 bases and 5 bases, there was a span of 10 bases. The CDR3 sequence is CASRPGGYGYTF. CDR3 sequence (DNA): TGTGCCAGCAGACCGGGGGGTTATGGCTACACCTTC.

The chain combines TRBV4-3 with TRBJ2-3; 10 bases map to TRBD2. The CDR3 contains 16 residues. From germline, CDR1 is LGHNA and CDR2 YSLEER. The trim removed 0 bases at V and 3 bases at J, leaving 3 bases unmatched. This CDR3 reads CASSQDLAGETDTQYF. In DNA form, the CDR3 reads TGCGCCAGCAGCCAAGACCTAGCGGGAGAGACAGATACGCAGTATTTT.

The genes are TRBV29-1 and TRBJ2-1, with a tentative D call TRBD2 (5 bases). Trimming pared 6 bases from V and 4 bases from J, leaving 13 bases between. This CDR3 region has 13 residues. Germline lookup yields CDR1 SQVTM and CDR2 ANQGSEA. CDR3 amino acids: CSVTTLAYNEQFF. CDR3 DNA sequence: TGCAGCGTCACAACTTTAGCGTACAATGAGCAGTTCTTC.

V gene TRBV9 combines with J gene TRBJ1-3, with D possibly being TRBD1 (5 bases). The germline gives CDR1 SGDLS, CDR2 YYNGEE. V dropped 4 bases and J dropped 4 bases, with 21 bases sitting between them. CDR3 size: 17 residues. This CDR3 is CASSLTNNQGPGNTIYF. The CDR3 DNA is TGTGCCAGCAGCTTAACGAATAATCAGGGCCCAGGAAACACCATATATTTT.

The CDR3 loop reads CASSIGQPNTEAFF. CDR3 DNA sequence: TGTGCCAGTAGCATCGGACAGCCGAACACTGAAGCTTTCTTT. V gene TRBV19 combines with J gene TRBJ1-1, with D perhaps TRBD1 (6 bases). The germline CDR1 and CDR2 sequences are LNHDA and SQIVND (reference sequence). The germline V and J ends were trimmed by 6 bases and 1 base, with 12 bases remaining between them. The CDR3 covers 14 residues. Filled out from reference TRBV19 and TRBJ1-1, the complete variable domain reads DGGITQSPKYLFRKEGQNVTLSCEQNLNHDAMYWYRQDPGQGLRLIYYSQIVNDFQKGDIAEGYSVSREKKESFPLTVTSAQKNPTAFYLCASSIGQPNTEAFFGQGTRLTVV.

CDR3 DNA: TGTGCCAGCAGTTTAACGACACTAAGCAATCAGCCCCAGCATTTT. Protein: CASSLTTLSNQPQHF. This chain joins TRBV27 and TRBJ1-5; D is uncertain. The V gene's germline CDR1 is MNHEY and CDR2 SMNVEV (reference sequence). The CDR3 has 15 residues. V was trimmed by 2 bases and J by 1 base, leaving 9 bases between them.

The chain joins TRBV30 to TRBJ2-1, with D hard to call. The V end was cut by 5 bases, the J end by 6 bases, with 20 bases between. Germline assignment: CDR1 GTSNPN and CDR2 SVGIG (reference sequence). The CDR3 spans 15 residues. This CDR3 reads CAWEDSSQVINEQFF. DNA of the CDR3: TGTGCCTGGGAAGACTCCAGCCAAGTGATCAATGAGCAGTTCTTC.

This sequence joins TRBV4-3 and TRBJ1-2, with TRBD1 matching 7 bases. The CDR3 totals 15 residues. The V and J ends lost 5 bases and 2 bases, in that order; junction bases with no gene match: 8. Germline lookup yields CDR1 LGHNA and CDR2 YSLEER. The CDR3 spells CASSDSTGRNYGYTF. CDR3 sequence (DNA): TGCGCCAGCAGCGATTCGACAGGGAGGAACTATGGCTACACCTTC.